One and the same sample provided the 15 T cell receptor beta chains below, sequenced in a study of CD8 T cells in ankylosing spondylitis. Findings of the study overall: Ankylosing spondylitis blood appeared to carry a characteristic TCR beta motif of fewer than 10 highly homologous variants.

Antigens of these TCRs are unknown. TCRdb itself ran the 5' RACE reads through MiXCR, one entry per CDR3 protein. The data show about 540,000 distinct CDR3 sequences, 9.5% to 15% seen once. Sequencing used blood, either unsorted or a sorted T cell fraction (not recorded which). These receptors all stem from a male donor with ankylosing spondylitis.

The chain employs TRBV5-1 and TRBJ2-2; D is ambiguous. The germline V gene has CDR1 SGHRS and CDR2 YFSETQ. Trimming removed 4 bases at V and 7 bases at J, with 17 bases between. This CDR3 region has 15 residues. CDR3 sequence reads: CASSPDWGWGGELFF. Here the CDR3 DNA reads TGCGCCAGCAGCCCCGACTGGGGTTGGGGCGGGGAGCTGTTTTTT.

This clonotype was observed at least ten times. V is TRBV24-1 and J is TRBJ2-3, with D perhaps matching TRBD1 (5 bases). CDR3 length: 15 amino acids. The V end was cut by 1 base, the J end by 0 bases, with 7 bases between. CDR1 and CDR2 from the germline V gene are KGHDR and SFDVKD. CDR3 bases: TGTGCCACCAGTGATTTAGGGGCTAGCACAGATACGCAGTATTTT. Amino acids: CATSDLGASTDTQYF.

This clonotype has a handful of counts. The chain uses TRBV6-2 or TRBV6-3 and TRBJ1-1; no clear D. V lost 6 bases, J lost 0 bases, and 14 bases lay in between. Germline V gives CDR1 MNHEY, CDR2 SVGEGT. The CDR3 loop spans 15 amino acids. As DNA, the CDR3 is TGTGCCAGCAGAGTTATAGGAAAGATGAACACTGAAGCTTTCTTT. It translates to CASRVIGKMNTEAFF.

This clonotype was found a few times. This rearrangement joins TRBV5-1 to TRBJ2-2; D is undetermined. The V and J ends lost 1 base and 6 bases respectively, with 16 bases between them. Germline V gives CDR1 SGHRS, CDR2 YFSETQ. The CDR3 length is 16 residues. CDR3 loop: CASSLSGSAAAGELFF. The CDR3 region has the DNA TGCGCCAGCAGCTTGTCGGGTTCGGCGGCCGCCGGGGAGCTGTTTTTT.

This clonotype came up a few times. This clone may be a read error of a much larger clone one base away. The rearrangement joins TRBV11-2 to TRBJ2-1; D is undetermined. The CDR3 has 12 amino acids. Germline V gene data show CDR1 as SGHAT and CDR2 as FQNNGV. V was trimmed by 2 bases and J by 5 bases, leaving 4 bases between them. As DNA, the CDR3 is TGTGCCAGCAGCTTAATAAACAATGAGCAGTTCTTC. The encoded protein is CASSLINNEQFF.

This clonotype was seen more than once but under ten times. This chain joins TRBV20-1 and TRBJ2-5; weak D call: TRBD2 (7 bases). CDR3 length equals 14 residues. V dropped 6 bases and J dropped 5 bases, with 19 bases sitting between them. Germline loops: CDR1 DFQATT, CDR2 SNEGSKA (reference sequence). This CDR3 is CSARTGGATETQYF. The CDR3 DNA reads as TGCAGTGCCAGGACGGGGGGCGCAACGGAGACCCAGTACTTC.

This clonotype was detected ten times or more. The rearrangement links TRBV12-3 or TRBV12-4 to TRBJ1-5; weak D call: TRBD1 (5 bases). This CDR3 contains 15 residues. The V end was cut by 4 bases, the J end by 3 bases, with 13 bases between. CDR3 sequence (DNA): TGTGCCAGCAGTTCCCGTGGGGGGGACAATCAGCCCCAGCATTTT. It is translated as CASSSRGGDNQPQHF.

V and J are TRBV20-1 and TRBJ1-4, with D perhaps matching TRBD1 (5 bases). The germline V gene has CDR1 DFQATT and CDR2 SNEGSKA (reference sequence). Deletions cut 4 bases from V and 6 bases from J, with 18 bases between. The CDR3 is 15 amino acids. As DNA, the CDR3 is TGCAGTGCTAACGATTTCGGGGGGGGGGATGAAAAACTGTTTTTT. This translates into CSANDFGGGDEKLFF.

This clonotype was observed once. Here the CDR3 DNA reads TGCGCCAGCTCCTGGAATGGGGAGGCAGAGACCCAGTACTTC. Translating it yields CASSWNGEAETQYF. This chain links TRBV5-1 with TRBJ2-5; D may be TRBD2 (6 bases). The CDR3 consists of 14 residues. Trimming shortened V by 7 bases and J by 4 bases, and 17 bases separated the two germline ends. Germline assignment: CDR1 SGHRS and CDR2 YFSETQ.

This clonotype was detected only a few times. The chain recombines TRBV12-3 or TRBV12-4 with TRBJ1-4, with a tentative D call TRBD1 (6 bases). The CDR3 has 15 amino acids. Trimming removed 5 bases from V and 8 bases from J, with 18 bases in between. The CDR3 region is CASSIGQLRSEKLFF. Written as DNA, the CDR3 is TGTGCCAGCAGTATAGGACAGCTACGATCAGAAAAACTGTTTTTT.

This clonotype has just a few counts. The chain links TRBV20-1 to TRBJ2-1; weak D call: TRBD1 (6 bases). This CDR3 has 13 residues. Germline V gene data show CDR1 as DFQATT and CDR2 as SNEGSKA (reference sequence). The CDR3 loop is CSLTGTSYNEQFF. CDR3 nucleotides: TGCAGCCTTACAGGGACCTCCTACAATGAGCAGTTCTTC.

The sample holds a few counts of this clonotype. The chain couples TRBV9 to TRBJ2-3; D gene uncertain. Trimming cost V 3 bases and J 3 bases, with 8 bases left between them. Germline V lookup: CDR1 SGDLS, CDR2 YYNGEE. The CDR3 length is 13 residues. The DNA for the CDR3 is TGTGCCAGCAGCGAGTCTGTAACAGATACGCAGTATTTT. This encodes CASSESVTDTQYF. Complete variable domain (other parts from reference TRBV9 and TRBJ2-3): DSGVTQTPKHLITATGQRVTLRCSPRSGDLSVYWYQQSLDQGLQFLIQYYNGEERAKGNILERFSAQQFPDLHSELNLSSLELGDSALYFCASSESVTDTQYFGPGTRLTVL.

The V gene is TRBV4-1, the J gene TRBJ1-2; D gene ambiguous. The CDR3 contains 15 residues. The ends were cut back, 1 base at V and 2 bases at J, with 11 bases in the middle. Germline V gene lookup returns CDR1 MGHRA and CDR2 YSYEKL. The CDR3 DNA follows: TGCGCCAGCAGCCAAGTCTATACGATAAACTATGGCTACACCTTC. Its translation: CASSQVYTINYGYTF.

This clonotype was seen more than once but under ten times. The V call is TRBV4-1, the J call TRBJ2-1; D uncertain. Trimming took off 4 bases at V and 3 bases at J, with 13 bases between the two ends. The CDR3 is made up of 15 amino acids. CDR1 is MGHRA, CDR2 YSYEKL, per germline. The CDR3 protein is CASSLMYQDYNEQFF. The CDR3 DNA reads TGCGCCAGCAGCCTAATGTACCAGGACTACAATGAGCAGTTCTTC.

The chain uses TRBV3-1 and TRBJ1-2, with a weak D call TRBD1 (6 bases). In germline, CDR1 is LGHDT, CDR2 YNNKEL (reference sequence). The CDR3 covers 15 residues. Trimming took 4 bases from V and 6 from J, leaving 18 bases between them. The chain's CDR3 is CASSRLTGELHGYTF. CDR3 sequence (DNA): TGTGCCAGCAGCCGCTTGACAGGAGAGCTGCATGGCTACACCTTC.